These T cell receptor beta chains were read from a single sample in a study of siplizumab effects on memory and regulatory T cells. Method: immunoSEQ multiplex PCR; TCRdb's copy keeps in-frame clones and lacks some. The data show over 100,000 clones, just over 90% seen once. Sequenced: Tregs sorted from blood. These receptors all stem from a human donor in good health. Each CDR3 is given with its conserved first and last residue. A D gene is named only where the DNA matches it firmly. Clone sizes are given selectively: once, few, many, or a class where the clone is expanded.

D: -; length: 14; V: TRBV5-4; size: -; J: TRBJ1-6; DNA: TGTGCCAGCAGCTTTAAGGGGGGGCTGTATCCCCTCCACTTT; CDR3: CASSFKGGLYPLHF
D: -; length: 13; V: TRBV29-1; size: -; J: TRBJ2-1; DNA: TGCAGCGCCGAGGTGCAGGGAGGTTCCGAGCAGTTCTTC; CDR3: CSAEVQGGSEQFF
D: TRBD1; length: 13; V: TRBV30; size: -; J: TRBJ1-5; DNA: TGTGCCTGGAGTACAGGGGGGGATCAGCCCCAGCATTTT; CDR3: CAWSTGGDQPQHF
D: -; length: 14; V: TRBV6-6; size: -; J: TRBJ2-5; DNA: TGTGCCAGCAGTTACTCGGGCAGGTCAGAGACCCAGTACTTC; CDR3: CASSYSGRSETQYF
D: -; length: 13; V: TRBV5-6; size: -; J: TRBJ1-2; DNA: TGTGCCAGCACCAAATTTCGGAGCTATGGCTACACCTTC; CDR3: CASTKFRSYGYTF
D: TRBD1; length: 14; V: TRBV5-1; size: -; J: TRBJ1-2; DNA: TGCGCCAGCGCTCCGACAGGGGCGAGCTATGGCTACACCTTC; CDR3: CASAPTGASYGYTF
D: -; length: 13; V: TRBV11-2; size: -; J: TRBJ2-7; DNA: TGTGCCAGCAGCCAAGGGCTAGCCTACGAGCAGTACTTC; CDR3: CASSQGLAYEQYF
D: TRBD2; length: 18; V: TRBV5-6; size: -; J: TRBJ2-1; DNA: TGTGCCAGCAGCTTGGGACTGCGGGGTAGCGGGGGATACAATGAGCAGTTCTTC; CDR3: CASSLGLRGSGGYNEQFF
D: -; length: 15; V: TRBV18; size: -; J: TRBJ2-7; DNA: TGTGCCAGCTCACCACCTAGATCTACAGGCAACGAGCAGTACTTC; CDR3: CASSPPRSTGNEQYF
D: -; length: 12; V: TRBV10-3; size: few; J: TRBJ1-1; DNA: TGTGCCATCAGTGACGAGTGGGCTGAAGCTTTCTTT; CDR3: CAISDEWAEAFF
D: -; length: 12; V: TRBV5-1; size: -; J: TRBJ2-4; DNA: TGCGCCAGCAGCTTGGATGACAACATTCAGTACTTC; CDR3: CASSLDDNIQYF
D: -; length: 16; V: TRBV7-9; size: -; J: TRBJ1-3; DNA: TGTGCCAGCAGCTTATCTATCTCCTTAACTGGAAACACCATATATTTT; CDR3: CASSLSISLTGNTIYF
D: -; length: 13; V: TRBV5-1; size: -; J: TRBJ1-2; DNA: TGCGCCAGCAGCCCGGACAGCAACTATGGCTACACCTTC; CDR3: CASSPDSNYGYTF
D: -; length: 15; V: TRBV18; size: once; J: TRBJ1-1; DNA: TGTGCCAGCTCACCAGGCCAGGGAATGAACACTGAAGCTTTCTTT; CDR3: CASSPGQGMNTEAFF
D: -; length: 12; V: TRBV5-4; size: -; J: TRBJ1-2; DNA: TGTGCCAGCAGCTTAAACAACTATGGCTACACCTTC; CDR3: CASSLNNYGYTF
D: TRBD2; length: 15; V: TRBV5-4; size: -; J: TRBJ2-3; DNA: TGTGCCAGCAGCCGGACTAGCGGGAGAACAGATACGCAGTATTTT; CDR3: CASSRTSGRTDTQYF
D: -; length: 13; V: TRBV5-4; size: -; J: TRBJ2-5; DNA: TGTGCCAGCAGCTTTGGCAGGGTCGAGACCCAGTACTTC; CDR3: CASSFGRVETQYF
D: -; length: 16; V: TRBV5-1; size: -; J: TRBJ2-1; DNA: TGCGCCAGCAGCTTGGTTGGGAGGAGCTCCTACAATGAGCAGTTCTTC; CDR3: CASSLVGRSSYNEQFF
D: TRBD2; length: 17; V: TRBV6-4; size: -; J: TRBJ2-1; DNA: TGTGCCAGCAGTGCTGGGAGGACTAGCGGGAGGAGAAATGAGCAGTTCTTC; CDR3: CASSAGRTSGRRNEQFF
D: -; length: 12; V: TRBV6-6; size: -; J: TRBJ2-1; DNA: TGTGCCAGCGCGAATAGGGGGAATGAGCAGTTCTTC; CDR3: CASANRGNEQFF
D: -; length: 15; V: TRBV6-6; size: once; J: TRBJ1-2; DNA: TGTGCCAGCAGTCACGCCGGGTCGGGGGGCTATGGCTACACCTTC; CDR3: CASSHAGSGGYGYTF
D: -; length: 12; V: TRBV5-4; size: -; J: TRBJ2-7; DNA: TGTGCCAGCAGCCCAGGGGGGAGGAAGCAGTACTTC; CDR3: CASSPGGRKQYF
D: TRBD1; length: 14; V: TRBV6-6; size: -; J: TRBJ1-2; DNA: TGTGCCAGCAGGCCGACCTACAGGGGCTATGGCTACACCTTC; CDR3: CASRPTYRGYGYTF
D: TRBD2; length: 17; V: TRBV5-1; size: -; J: TRBJ2-2; DNA: TGCGCCAGCAGCCTGGGTATTCTAGCGGGGGCAACCGGGGAGCTGTTTTTT; CDR3: CASSLGILAGATGELFF
D: -; length: 16; V: TRBV4-1; size: -; J: TRBJ1-3; DNA: TGCGCCAGCAGCCAGGGGGCTGGGAGCTACGGAAACACCATATATTTT; CDR3: CASSQGAGSYGNTIYF
D: -; length: 13; V: TRBV5-5; size: -; J: TRBJ2-5; DNA: TGTGCCAGCAGCCTCTCGACCGGAGAGACCCAGTACTTC; CDR3: CASSLSTGETQYF
D: -; length: 15; V: TRBV19; size: -; J: TRBJ2-1; DNA: TGTGCCACAGAGGGATTCCGAGGGAAGTACAATGAGCAGTTCTTC; CDR3: CATEGFRGKYNEQFF
D: -; length: 15; V: TRBV6-1; size: -; J: TRBJ1-2; DNA: TGTGCCAGCAGCCATCCCAGGGAAAGGGACTATGGCTACACCTTC; CDR3: CASSHPRERDYGYTF
D: -; length: 16; V: TRBV6-5; size: -; J: TRBJ2-7; DNA: TGTGCCAGCAGTTACTCGTCGTACAGTGGTGACTACGAGCAGTACTTC; CDR3: CASSYSSYSGDYEQYF
D: TRBD1; length: 16; V: TRBV6-5; size: once; J: TRBJ1-2; DNA: TGTGCCAGCAGTTTACTCCGGGGGACAGCGATCTATGGCTACACCTTC; CDR3: CASSLLRGTAIYGYTF
D: -; length: 13; V: TRBV6-4; size: few; J: TRBJ1-5; DNA: TGTGCCAGCAGTGCCGAGAGCAATCAGCCCCAGCATTTT; CDR3: CASSAESNQPQHF
D: -; length: 14; V: TRBV21-1; size: -; J: TRBJ2-5; DNA: TGTGCCAGCAGCAAATTAGCGGGAAAAGAGACCCAGTACTTC; CDR3: CASSKLAGKETQYF
D: -; length: 13; V: TRBV25-1; size: -; J: TRBJ2-2; DNA: TGTGCCAGCAGTGAATTTGGCAACGGGGAGCTGTTTTTT; CDR3: CASSEFGNGELFF
D: TRBD2; length: 13; V: TRBV9; size: -; J: TRBJ2-3; DNA: TGTGCCAGCAGCGTTAGCGGGAGCCCTTTCAGATATTTT; CDR3: CASSVSGSPFRYF
D: TRBD2; length: 15; V: TRBV5-8; size: -; J: TRBJ2-1; DNA: TGTGCCAGCAGCTTAGGACTAGCGGGATACAATGAGCAGTTCTTC; CDR3: CASSLGLAGYNEQFF
D: -; length: 14; V: TRBV10-3; size: once; J: TRBJ2-7; DNA: TGTGCCATCAGTGAGGCCGGGACAACCTACGAGCAGTACTTC; CDR3: CAISEAGTTYEQYF
D: TRBD1; length: 13; V: TRBV19; size: -; J: TRBJ1-2; DNA: TGTGCCAGTAGCCAAGACAGGGGGGATGGCTACACCTTC; CDR3: CASSQDRGDGYTF
D: TRBD1; length: 15; V: TRBV7-2; size: -; J: TRBJ2-3; DNA: TGTGCCAGCAGCTTCAGGGGGCGGAGCACAGATACGCAGTATTTT; CDR3: CASSFRGRSTDTQYF
D: TRBD1; length: 14; V: TRBV19; size: -; J: TRBJ1-5; DNA: TGTGCCAGTCAGACAGGGGTACGCAATCAGCCCCAGCATTTT; CDR3: CASQTGVRNQPQHF
D: -; length: 13; V: TRBV6-1; size: once; J: TRBJ1-4; DNA: TGTGCCAGCGGGGCGTGGGATACTGAAAAACTGTTTTTT; CDR3: CASGAWDTEKLFF
D: -; length: 18; V: TRBV30; size: -; J: TRBJ2-4; DNA: TGTGCCTGGAGTGCAAGGTGGAGGGCAGGGCTAGCCAAAAACATTCAGTACTTC; CDR3: CAWSARWRAGLAKNIQYF
D: -; length: 16; V: TRBV5-1; size: -; J: TRBJ2-1; DNA: TGCGCCAGCAGCCTACGGGACGCTAGCTCCTACAATGAGCAGTTCTTC; CDR3: CASSLRDASSYNEQFF
D: -; length: 14; V: TRBV2; size: few; J: TRBJ2-3; DNA: TGTGCCAGCAGGGGACCCGTCCGCACAGATACGCAGTATTTT; CDR3: CASRGPVRTDTQYF
D: -; length: 15; V: TRBV7-9; size: -; J: TRBJ1-1; DNA: TGTGCCAGCAGCTTATTGCAGGACAGGAACACTGAAGCTTTCTTT; CDR3: CASSLLQDRNTEAFF
D: TRBD1; length: 15; V: TRBV11-2; size: -; J: TRBJ1-2; DNA: TGTGCCAGCAGCCCCCACGTAGGGACAGGTCTTGGCTACACCTTC; CDR3: CASSPHVGTGLGYTF
D: TRBD1; length: 15; V: TRBV7-8; size: -; J: TRBJ2-5; DNA: TGTGCCAGCAGCTTACAAGACAGGGGCCAGGAGACCCAGTACTTC; CDR3: CASSLQDRGQETQYF
D: TRBD1; length: 16; V: TRBV19; size: -; J: TRBJ2-7; DNA: TGTGCCAGTAGTATGGGACAGGGGTCTTTCTCCTACGAGCAGTACTTC; CDR3: CASSMGQGSFSYEQYF
D: -; length: 12; V: TRBV21-1; size: -; J: TRBJ2-1; DNA: TGTGCCAGCAGCAAGTCTCTGAATGAGCAGTTCTTC; CDR3: CASSKSLNEQFF
D: -; length: 17; V: TRBV2; size: -; J: TRBJ1-5; DNA: TGTGCCAGCAGTGAATTCCAGGGGCTTCTGAGCAATCAGCCCCAGCATTTT; CDR3: CASSEFQGLLSNQPQHF
D: -; length: 15; V: TRBV5-6; size: -; J: TRBJ1-1; DNA: TGTGCCAGCAGCTTGGCCCTAATAGCGGACACTGAAGCTTTCTTT; CDR3: CASSLALIADTEAFF
D: -; length: 14; V: TRBV10-1; size: -; J: TRBJ2-1; DNA: TGCGCCAGCAGTGAGACCGGGGACTTCAATGAGCAGTTCTTC; CDR3: CASSETGDFNEQFF
D: -; length: 13; V: TRBV6-1; size: -; J: TRBJ1-5; DNA: TGTGCCAGCACCCCGGGACCCTATCAGCCCCAGCATTTT; CDR3: CASTPGPYQPQHF
D: -; length: 11; V: TRBV7-8; size: once; J: TRBJ2-5; DNA: TGTGCCAGCAGCCGAAGAGAGACCCAGTACTTC; CDR3: CASSRRETQYF
D: -; length: 14; V: TRBV7-8; size: -; J: TRBJ1-1; DNA: TGTGCCAGCAGCTTTCGGGGGTTGAACACTGAAGCTTTCTTT; CDR3: CASSFRGLNTEAFF